This is a list of T cell receptor beta chains from one sample in a study of blood T cell repertoires in COVID-19. Sequenced by immunoSEQ multiplex PCR; TCRdb stores in-frame clones only, minus some. This table holds 150,000 or so clones, 75% to 90% found once. The sample comprised peripheral blood. Receptor source: a man aged 55 to 70 with COVID-19, enrolled during active disease. Each CDR3 is given with its conserved first and last residue. Fields, in order: J gene, V gene, CDR3 protein.

j_gene: TRBJ1-3; v_gene: TRBV12-3/TRBV12-4; CDR3aa: CASSFEAGNTIYF
j_gene: TRBJ1-2; v_gene: TRBV19; CDR3aa: CASSRGQPANYGYTF
j_gene: TRBJ1-4; v_gene: TRBV30; CDR3aa: CAWSRGREGEKLFF
j_gene: TRBJ1-1; v_gene: TRBV28; CDR3aa: CASSPPTGKNTEAFF
j_gene: TRBJ1-2; v_gene: TRBV6-6; CDR3aa: CASGAGGYYGYTF
j_gene: TRBJ1-3; v_gene: TRBV6-5; CDR3aa: CASSFSPRNTIYF
j_gene: TRBJ2-3; v_gene: TRBV28; CDR3aa: CASSFVQTDTQYF
j_gene: TRBJ2-7; v_gene: TRBV7-2; CDR3aa: CASSLGVGRGYEQYF
j_gene: TRBJ1-4; v_gene: TRBV19; CDR3aa: CASSIQGPNEKLFF
j_gene: TRBJ1-1; v_gene: TRBV4-1; CDR3aa: CASSPQSSTEAFF
j_gene: TRBJ2-1; v_gene: TRBV24-1; CDR3aa: CATSRAGAPSTIF
j_gene: TRBJ1-5; v_gene: TRBV5-8; CDR3aa: CASSLKDRGGSNQPQHF
j_gene: TRBJ2-1; v_gene: TRBV5-4; CDR3aa: CASSFMGSSYNEQFF
j_gene: TRBJ1-2; v_gene: TRBV4-1; CDR3aa: CASSLTGSGYTF
j_gene: TRBJ2-5; v_gene: TRBV7-9; CDR3aa: CASSFGTEQETQYF
j_gene: TRBJ2-7; v_gene: TRBV5-1; CDR3aa: CASSLRTGFEQYF
j_gene: TRBJ2-7; v_gene: TRBV9; CDR3aa: CASSVGVGQRPYEQYF
j_gene: TRBJ2-1; v_gene: TRBV4-3; CDR3aa: CASSQDSTGGFYNEQFF
j_gene: TRBJ1-2; v_gene: TRBV7-2; CDR3aa: CASSLSTADYGYTF
j_gene: TRBJ1-1; v_gene: TRBV7-8; CDR3aa: CASSSIDGGDTEAFF
j_gene: TRBJ1-5; v_gene: TRBV4-1; CDR3aa: CASSREGGGGMLVNQPQHF
j_gene: TRBJ1-1; v_gene: TRBV28; CDR3aa: CASSPVVARNTEAFF
j_gene: TRBJ2-7; v_gene: TRBV7-6; CDR3aa: CASSSVQEEQYF
j_gene: TRBJ1-5; v_gene: TRBV27; CDR3aa: CASKKGGQPQHF
j_gene: TRBJ1-2; v_gene: TRBV5-4; CDR3aa: CASSTTGTGLSYGYTF
j_gene: TRBJ1-2; v_gene: TRBV5-4; CDR3aa: CASSHANREHGYTF
j_gene: TRBJ1-1; v_gene: TRBV6-5; CDR3aa: CASNDRVNTEAFF
j_gene: TRBJ2-2; v_gene: TRBV25-1; CDR3aa: CASGETGFTGELFF
j_gene: TRBJ2-1; v_gene: TRBV6-5; CDR3aa: CASSSARGGADEQFF
j_gene: TRBJ2-5; v_gene: TRBV7-2; CDR3aa: CASSTRGGGETQYF
j_gene: TRBJ1-2; v_gene: TRBV28; CDR3aa: CASSLGGQGRYGYTF
j_gene: TRBJ2-7; v_gene: TRBV10-3; CDR3aa: CAISEEAAYEQYF
j_gene: TRBJ1-2; v_gene: TRBV7-2; CDR3aa: CASSSDRVWYGYTF
j_gene: TRBJ1-1; v_gene: TRBV6-2/TRBV6-3; CDR3aa: CASSYRTGLDTEAFF
j_gene: TRBJ1-4; v_gene: TRBV27; CDR3aa: CASSLDRAGEKLFF
j_gene: TRBJ1-1; v_gene: TRBV4-1; CDR3aa: CASSQDLPGVGTEAFF
j_gene: TRBJ2-5; v_gene: TRBV5-1; CDR3aa: CASSRRLQETQYF
j_gene: TRBJ1-5; v_gene: TRBV6-5; CDR3aa: CASSQGGDQPQHF
j_gene: TRBJ2-3; v_gene: TRBV5-5; CDR3aa: CASSLAGSGGGSDTQYF
j_gene: TRBJ1-2; v_gene: TRBV5-5; CDR3aa: CASSLIPTGTGTNYGYTF
j_gene: TRBJ2-1; v_gene: TRBV5-1; CDR3aa: CASSWARTSGGEDEQFF
j_gene: TRBJ1-2; v_gene: TRBV24-1; CDR3aa: CAIGTDPYGYTF
j_gene: TRBJ1-2; v_gene: TRBV5-1; CDR3aa: CASSSSVSYGYTF
j_gene: TRBJ1-2; v_gene: TRBV27; CDR3aa: CASSLSTGVRGYTF
j_gene: TRBJ2-5; v_gene: TRBV5-1; CDR3aa: CASSLVGDREETQYF
j_gene: TRBJ2-2; v_gene: TRBV5-4; CDR3aa: CASSAGLAGTGELFF
j_gene: TRBJ2-2; v_gene: TRBV4-2; CDR3aa: CASSSGTGETGELFF
j_gene: TRBJ2-2; v_gene: TRBV7-3; CDR3aa: CASSLTRAGVAGQLFF